Shown below are 18 T cell receptor beta chains from a single sample sequenced in a study of cytotoxic CD8 clonotypes in ibrutinib-treated CLL. Data came from immunoSEQ multiplex PCR; TCRdb stores just in-frame clones and leaves some out. The table lists 60,000 to 75,000 clones, 90% of them singletons, with around 3.1% in the top ten. The specimen comprised PBMCs, sampled after 12 months of ibrutinib treatment. The origin of the receptors is a human donor with chronic lymphocytic leukemia.

This chain joins TRBV7-6 and TRBJ2-7, with 8 positions matching TRBD2. Trimming removed 1 base from V and 6 bases from J; junction bases left unmatched: 5. CDR1 and CDR2 from the germline V gene are SGHVS and FNYEAQ. This CDR3 has 14 residues. The CDR3 DNA reads TGTGCCAGCAGCTTAGTCGGGAGGGGTTCCGAGCAGTACTTC. Amino acid sequence: CASSLVGRGSEQYF.

The chain couples TRBV29-1 to TRBJ1-1; the D is unclear. V was shortened by 3 bases and J by 0 bases, with 5 bases between the two germline ends. CDR3 length equals 12 residues. Per the germline V gene, CDR1 is SQVTM and CDR2 is ANQGSEA. CDR3: CSVDTVNTEAFF. The CDR3 DNA follows: TGCAGCGTTGATACGGTGAACACTGAAGCTTTCTTT.

In this sample, this clone turned up once. V is TRBV29-1 and J is TRBJ2-1; 12 bases are a match to TRBD2. This CDR3 comprises 15 residues. With 1 base clipped from V and 3 bases from J, the junction kept 1 base outside the gene matches. Germline assignment: CDR1 SQVTM and CDR2 ANQGSEA. CDR3 protein: CSVEGLAGVYNEQFF. CDR3 nucleotide sequence: TGCAGCGTTGAAGGACTAGCGGGAGTCTACAATGAGCAGTTCTTC.

This chain uses TRBV25-1 with TRBJ2-1, with TRBD1 as a possible D gene (6 bases). Germline loops: CDR1 MGHDK, CDR2 SYGVNS. This CDR3 has 18 amino acids. V was pared by 5 bases and J by 1 base, with 21 bases between. CDR3 DNA: TGTGCCAGCAGTCCTCAAAGGGGGAAATATGAGTCCTACAATGAGCAGTTCTTC. Its translation: CASSPQRGKYESYNEQFF.

The chain couples TRBV7-9 to TRBJ2-7; D is perhaps TRBD1 or TRBD2 (6 bases each). Trimming shortened V by 6 bases and J by 0 bases, and 21 bases separated the two germline ends. The germline V gene has CDR1 SEHNR and CDR2 FQNEAQ (reference sequence). The CDR3 is 17 residues long. DNA of the CDR3: TGTGCCAGCAGACCAGGGGCCGGGAGTCCTAGCTCCTACGAGCAGTACTTC. The encoded protein is CASRPGAGSPSSYEQYF.

This chain uses TRBV11-2 with TRBJ1-2, with a tentative D call TRBD1 (5 bases). The V end was cut by 1 base, the J end by 2 bases, with 17 bases between. Looked up from germline, CDR1 is SGHAT and CDR2 is FQNNGV. This CDR3 region has 17 residues. CDR3 bases: TGTGCCAGCAGCTTAGGTTATGGGACGGTAACGAACTATGGCTACACCTTC. Translation: CASSLGYGTVTNYGYTF. Full variable domain (remainder filled in from reference TRBV11-2 and TRBJ1-2): EAGVAQSPRYKIIEKRQSVAFWCNPISGHATLYWYQQILGQGPKLLIQFQNNGVVDDSQLPKDRFSAERLKGVDSTLKIQPAKLEDSAVYLCASSLGYGTVTNYGYTFGSGTRLTVV.

The rearrangement links TRBV2 to TRBJ2-3; the D is unclear. CDR1 SNHLY and CDR2 FYNNEI come from the germline V gene. V was shortened by 1 base and J by 5 bases, with 13 bases between the two germline ends. This CDR3 is built from 15 residues. The CDR3 region has the DNA TGTGCCAGCAGTGAAGAGCCCAGCGCTGGAGATACGCAGTATTTT. It yields the protein CASSEEPSAGDTQYF.

This rearrangement joins TRBV11-3 to TRBJ2-1; 9 bases fit TRBD2. Germline CDR1 reads SGHNT; CDR2 reads YENEEA. J gave up 6 bases and V 1 base, and 10 bases lay outside the gene matches. CDR3 length: 17 amino acids. The CDR3 DNA follows: TGTGCCAGCAGCTTAGTAGCGGGAGTCGGTCGTGGCAATGAGCAGTTCTTC. It codes for CASSLVAGVGRGNEQFF. Full variable domain (rest looked up from reference TRBV11-3 and TRBJ2-1): EAGVVQSPRYKIIEKKQPVAFWCNPISGHNTLYWYLQNLGQGPELLIRYENEEAVDDSQLPKDRFSAERLKGVDSTLKIQPAELGDSAVYLCASSLVAGVGRGNEQFFGPGTRLTVL.

The gene calls are TRBV7-3 and TRBJ2-2; a weak D match, TRBD1 (6 bases). With 4 bases removed from V and 1 base from J, the gap between germline ends came to 13 bases. Germline V CDR1 and CDR2: SGHTA, FQGTGA. The CDR3 runs 16 residues. The DNA for the CDR3 is TGTGCCAGCAGCTCTCGGACAGTCCTGAACACCGGGGAGCTGTTTTTT. Encoded protein: CASSSRTVLNTGELFF.

V usage is TRBV19 and J usage is TRBJ2-1; 8 nucleotides match TRBD2. Germline CDR1 LNHDA, CDR2 SQIVND (reference sequence). CDR3 length: 18 amino acids. The V and J ends lost 3 bases and 1 base, in that order; junction bases with no gene match: 11. CDR3 protein: CASSIAASGSVSYNEQFF. Here the CDR3 DNA reads TGTGCCAGTAGTATTGCGGCCAGCGGGAGTGTTTCCTACAATGAGCAGTTCTTC. The full variable domain, with the rest looked up from reference TRBV19 and TRBJ2-1, is DGGITQSPKYLFRKEGQNVTLSCEQNLNHDAMYWYRQDPGQGLRLIYYSQIVNDFQKGDIAEGYSVSREKKESFPLTVTSAQKNPTAFYLCASSIAASGSVSYNEQFFGPGTRLTVL.

This rearrangement joins TRBV25-1 to TRBJ1-6, with D perhaps matching TRBD1 (5 bases). Germline CDR1 and CDR2: MGHDK and SYGVNS. CDR3 length equals 17 residues. V was shortened by 5 bases and J by 4 bases, with 18 bases between the two germline ends. The CDR3 bases are TGTGCCAGCAGTCAGAATCGGGGCACAGAGTATAATTCACCCCTCCACTTT. Translation gives CASSQNRGTEYNSPLHF.

The chain recombines TRBV28 with TRBJ2-7; TRBD1 agrees at 9 bases. The V segment lost 6 bases and the J segment 5 bases; nucleotides outside the gene matches: 11. The germline V gene has CDR1 MDHEN and CDR2 SYDVKM. This CDR3 has 15 amino acids. The CDR3 region is CASRPPGQGFHEQYF. In DNA form, the CDR3 reads TGTGCCAGCAGACCCCCGGGACAGGGTTTCCACGAGCAGTACTTC.

The chain joins TRBV4-2 to TRBJ2-7; 10 positions match TRBD2. There are 17 residues in the CDR3. The germline CDR1 and CDR2 sequences are LGHNA and YNFKEQ. Trimming at V came to 4 bases and at J to 1 base, leaving 10 bases not matched to a gene. CDR3 region: CASSPLGSGRVSYEQYF. The CDR3 DNA reads TGTGCCAGCAGCCCCCTCGGGAGCGGGAGGGTATCCTACGAGCAGTACTTC.

V is TRBV15 and J is TRBJ2-3; D is undetermined. The CDR3 loop spans 15 amino acids. In germline, CDR1 is LNHNV, CDR2 YYDKDF (reference sequence). V was shortened by 3 bases and J by 0 bases, with 10 bases between the two germline ends. CDR3 in DNA: TGTGCCACCAGCAGTAACCGTAAAAGCACAGATACGCAGTATTTT. The encoded protein is CATSSNRKSTDTQYF.

The rearrangement uses TRBV7-3 and TRBJ2-5; 8 bases are shared with TRBD1. Germline trimming cut 8 bases from V and 5 bases from J; bases unmatched to any gene: 7. This CDR3 region has 13 residues. Germline V gene sequence: CDR1 SGHTA, CDR2 FQGTGA. CDR3 loop: CASGRGLRETQYF. DNA for the CDR3: TGTGCCAGCGGCAGGGGGCTTAGGGAGACCCAGTACTTC.

The V call is TRBV4-2, the J call TRBJ2-7; 10 nucleotides line up with TRBD2. J lost 2 bases, V lost 0 bases, and 7 bases had no gene match. The CDR3 runs to 17 residues. Per the germline V gene, CDR1 is LGHNA and CDR2 is YNFKEQ. CDR3 bases: TGTGCCAGCAGCCAAGACCCCCTAGCGGGAGCTACCTACGAGCAGTACTTC. Translation gives CASSQDPLAGATYEQYF.

Of note for this clone: One end of the junction fails to match germline, which may point to a read error. V usage is TRBV20-1 and J usage is TRBJ2-3; D may be TRBD1 or TRBD2 (5 bases each). There are 10 residues in the CDR3. Germline-derived CDR1 and CDR2 are DFQATT and SNEGSKA (reference sequence). Here the CDR3 reads CSASGTLQNF. In DNA, the CDR3 is TGCAGTGCTAGCGGGACGCTGCAGAATTTT.

A word on this clone: Other DNA sequences within the sample encode an identical CDR3. This sequence joins TRBV6-6 and TRBJ2-2; no clear D gene. Deletions cut 6 bases from V and 1 base from J, with 3 bases between. The germline gives CDR1 MNHNY, CDR2 SVGAGI (reference sequence). The CDR3 totals 12 residues. The CDR3 is CASSLNTGELFF. CDR3 nucleotides: TGTGCCAGCAGCTTGAACACCGGGGAGCTGTTTTTT.